These 29 T cell receptor beta chains share one sample of origin, sequenced in a study of blood T cell repertoires in COVID-19. Only in-frame clones appear in the TCRdb table, and some are missing; sequencing was by immunoSEQ multiplex PCR. The repertoire holds about 180,000 clones, with approximately 80% as singletons. Sequencing input: PBMCs or T cells enriched from blood (not recorded which). All receptors derive from a man in his fifties or sixties who had been exposed to COVID-19.

V is TRBV7-9 and J is TRBJ1-1, with D unclear. V shed 5 bases and J shed 7 bases, with 11 bases lying between them. The CDR3 has 12 residues. The germline V gene has CDR1 SEHNR and CDR2 FQNEAQ (reference sequence). The CDR3 here is CASSLPRSEAFF. DNA for the CDR3: TGTGCCAGCAGCCTCCCACGGAGTGAAGCTTTCTTT.

The chain combines TRBV5-1 with TRBJ2-7; no clear D gene. Germline V gives CDR1 SGHRS, CDR2 YFSETQ. Trimming stripped 0 bases from V and 1 base from J, with 11 bases between. The CDR3 covers 15 residues. CDR3 DNA sequence: TGCGCCAGCAGCTTGGGGGCAGGCCCTTCCTACGAGCAGTACTTC. As protein: CASSLGAGPSYEQYF. Combining the CDR3 with reference TRBV5-1 and TRBJ2-7 gives the whole variable domain KAGVTQTPRYLIKTRGQQVTLSCSPISGHRSVSWYQQTPGQGLQFLFEYFSETQRNKGNFPGRFSGRQFSNSRSEMNVSTLELGDSALYLCASSLGAGPSYEQYFGPGTRLTVT.

The rearrangement uses TRBV19 and TRBJ2-2, with 9 bases fitting TRBD2. The CDR3 has 16 amino acids. Unmatched junction bases numbered 7, after V lost 1 base and J lost 7 bases. CDR1 LNHDA and CDR2 SQIVND come from the germline V gene (reference sequence). CDR3 in amino acids: CASSIGVSGSGGELFF. CDR3 nucleotide sequence: TGTGCCAGTAGTATAGGTGTTAGCGGGAGTGGCGGGGAGCTGTTTTTT.

The gene calls are TRBV19 and TRBJ1-2, with D perhaps TRBD1 (6 bases). Germline assignment: CDR1 LNHDA and CDR2 SQIVND (reference sequence). V shed 4 bases and J shed 5 bases, with 11 bases lying between them. This CDR3 is 13 amino acids long. CDR3 loop: CASSKAGEYGYTF. The DNA for the CDR3 is TGTGCCAGTAGTAAAGCAGGGGAGTATGGCTACACCTTC.

This chain joins TRBV14 and TRBJ2-3; TRBD1 is a possible D gene (6 bases). V dropped 2 bases and J dropped 2 bases, with 11 bases sitting between them. The CDR3 length is 15 residues. Germline V gene sequence: CDR1 SGHDN, CDR2 FVKESK. As DNA, the CDR3 is TGTGCCAGCAGCCAATCCGACAGGTACACAGATACGCAGTATTTT. It is translated as CASSQSDRYTDTQYF.

The chain has TRBV7-6 and TRBJ2-2; a weak D match, TRBD2 (6 bases). The CDR3 contains 16 residues. Germline V gene data show CDR1 as SGHVS and CDR2 as FNYEAQ. V was clipped by 5 bases and J by 0 bases, with 13 bases between them. CDR3 sequence: CASSGVADPNTGELFF. The DNA for the CDR3 is TGTGCCAGCAGCGGGGTAGCGGATCCGAACACCGGGGAGCTGTTTTTT.

This clone was seen a few times. The V and J genes are TRBV10-3 and TRBJ1-4; no clear D gene. This CDR3 region has 13 residues. V was pared by 9 bases and J by 6 bases, with 14 bases between. Germline lookup yields CDR1 ENHRY and CDR2 SYGVKD. This chain's CDR3 is CAIKGAADEKLFF. The DNA of the CDR3 is TGTGCCATAAAGGGAGCGGCAGATGAAAAACTGTTTTTT.

The chain employs TRBV3-1 (or the pseudogene TRBV3-2) and TRBJ2-2; TRBD2 matches 9 bases. The germline V gene encodes CDR1 LGHDT and CDR2 YNNKEL (reference sequence). This CDR3 region has 18 residues. The trim removed 2 bases at V and 2 bases at J, leaving 9 bases unmatched. This CDR3 reads CASSQPLAGKSNTGELFF. DNA for the CDR3: TGTGCCAGCAGCCAACCCCTAGCGGGAAAGAGCAACACCGGGGAGCTGTTTTTT.

The gene calls are TRBV5-1 and TRBJ2-5, with D maybe TRBD2 (6 bases). Germline V gene data show CDR1 as SGHRS and CDR2 as YFSETQ. The CDR3 length is 13 residues. The CDR3 is CASGWRGEETQYF. The CDR3 coding sequence is TGCGCGAGCGGATGGAGGGGAGAAGAGACCCAGTACTTC.

V and J are TRBV6-5 and TRBJ1-5; the D gene is possibly TRBD1 (6 bases). Germline V gene data show CDR1 as MNHEY and CDR2 as SVGAGI. CDR3 length: 15 amino acids. Trimming left V 8 bases short and J 3 bases short, with 17 bases between. The CDR3 loop is CASSPQDRFNQPQHF. In nucleotides, the CDR3 is TGTGCCAGCTCCCCTCAGGACAGATTCAATCAGCCCCAGCATTTT.

The gene calls are TRBV28 and TRBJ1-6, with TRBD1 matching 7 bases. This CDR3 has 15 residues. Germline-derived CDR1 and CDR2 are MDHEN and SYDVKM. Losses at the gene ends were 5 bases for V and 10 bases for J; bases not matched to a gene: 11. CDR3 DNA: TGTGCCAGCAGTCCGAGACAGGGTGATCACTCACCCCTCCACTTT. Translating it yields CASSPRQGDHSPLHF.

The CDR3 region is CASSILAPPYEQYF. CDR3 in DNA: TGTGCCAGTAGTATTCTAGCCCCACCCTACGAGCAGTACTTC. The V call is TRBV19, the J call TRBJ2-7; a weak D match, TRBD2 (5 bases). Looked up from germline, CDR1 is LNHDA and CDR2 is SQIVND (reference sequence). CDR3 length equals 14 residues. Trimming took off 3 bases at V and 2 bases at J, with 11 bases between the two ends.

This clone was picked up a small number of times. The gene calls are TRBV21-1 and TRBJ1-1; the D segment call TRBD1 is taken from the table without a DNA check. TRBV21-1 is assigned pseudogene status. This CDR3 region has 15 residues. The DNA of the CDR3 is TGTGCCAGCAGCATCCCTTGGGACAAGAACACTGAAGCTTTCTTT. Its translation is CASSIPWDKNTEAFF.

V and J are TRBV9 and TRBJ1-2; 7 nucleotides agree with TRBD1. Germline assignment: CDR1 SGDLS and CDR2 YYNGEE. With V trimmed by 4 bases and J by 2 bases, 2 bases remained unmatched. The CDR3 covers 13 residues. As DNA, the CDR3 is TGTGCCAGCAGCCTGGGACAGAACTATGGCTACACCTTC. This gives the protein CASSLGQNYGYTF.

The chain uses TRBV6-5 and TRBJ1-5; D is possibly TRBD1 (6 bases). Trimming removed 4 bases at V and 1 base at J, with 8 bases between. CDR1 MNHEY and CDR2 SVGAGI come from the germline V gene. The CDR3 sequence is 14 residues long. The CDR3 is CASSSGVSNQPQHF. The CDR3 DNA follows: TGTGCCAGCAGTTCAGGGGTAAGCAATCAGCCCCAGCATTTT.

This chain links TRBV13 with TRBJ2-2; the D is unclear. V was shortened by 5 bases and J by 1 base, with 11 bases between the two germline ends. Germline V gene data show CDR1 as PRHDT and CDR2 as FYEKMQ (reference sequence). The CDR3 consists of 15 residues. The chain's CDR3 is CASSHQRRNTGELFF. Here the CDR3 DNA reads TGTGCCAGCAGCCACCAAAGGAGGAACACCGGGGAGCTGTTTTTT.

The J gene is TRBJ1-2, the V gene TRBV2; a possible D gene is TRBD1 (5 bases). Deletions cut 10 bases from V and 8 bases from J, with 17 bases between. The CDR3 covers 12 residues. From germline, CDR1 is SNHLY and CDR2 FYNNEI. DNA of the CDR3: TGTGCCACTCCGGGGGATCCTCAGGGCTACACCTTC. Its translation is CATPGDPQGYTF.

The chain has TRBV3-1 (or the pseudogene TRBV3-2) and TRBJ2-7; tentatively, D is TRBD2 (6 bases). V was shortened by 1 base and J by 7 bases, with 11 bases between the two germline ends. CDR3 size: 13 residues. Germline lookup yields CDR1 LGHDT and CDR2 YNNKEL (reference sequence). This CDR3 reads CASSQGPGREQYF. CDR3 sequence (DNA): TGTGCCAGCAGCCAAGGGCCGGGGAGGGAGCAGTACTTC.

J is TRBJ2-7 and V is TRBV5-4; 9 bases are a match to TRBD2. Germline CDR1 and CDR2: SGHNT and YYREEE (reference sequence). V dropped 0 bases and J dropped 3; count of bases not matched to a gene: 4. CDR3 length: 15 amino acids. CDR3 nucleotides: TGTGCCAGCAGCTTGGGGCTAGCGGGGAACTACGAGCAGTACTTC. Translation gives CASSLGLAGNYEQYF.

The gene calls are TRBV27 and TRBJ1-2, with 9 bases matching TRBD1. CDR3 length: 14 residues. V lost 6 bases, J lost 1 base, and 3 bases stayed unmatched. Germline CDR1 is MNHEY and CDR2 is SMNVEV (reference sequence). The CDR3 spells CASSLDRGNYGYTF. The DNA for the CDR3 is TGTGCCAGCAGCTTGGACAGGGGTAACTATGGCTACACCTTC.

This chain connects TRBV7-3 to TRBJ2-7; 9 nucleotides line up with TRBD1. Germline CDR1 is SGHTA and CDR2 is FQGTGA. The J segment lost 3 bases and the V segment lost 0 bases, leaving 3 bases of the junction unmatched. The length of the CDR3 is 15 residues. CDR3 protein: CASSLTRQGGYEQYF. CDR3 bases: TGTGCCAGCAGCTTAACAAGACAGGGGGGCTACGAGCAGTACTTC.

The V and J genes are TRBV28 and TRBJ2-7; TRBD1 aligns across 7 bases. The CDR3 has 15 amino acids. J was trimmed by 5 bases and V by 3 bases; bases with no gene match: 10. Germline assignment: CDR1 MDHEN and CDR2 SYDVKM. The CDR3 loop reads CASSLGTDSRDEQYF. The CDR3 DNA reads TGTGCCAGCAGTTTGGGGACAGATTCAAGGGACGAGCAGTACTTC.

V is TRBV20-1 and J is TRBJ2-3, with 12 bases matching TRBD2. The CDR3 runs 17 residues. The J segment lost 0 bases and the V segment lost 3 bases, leaving 7 bases of the junction unmatched. CDR1 and CDR2 (germline): DFQATT, SNEGSKA (reference sequence). For the CDR3, the DNA is TGCAGTGCTAGTCGCCTAGCGGGAGGGTTTAGCACAGATACGCAGTATTTT. It codes for CSASRLAGGFSTDTQYF.

The chain carries TRBV11-3 and TRBJ2-3; TRBD2 matches at 7 bases. The ends lost 8 bases at V and 6 bases at J; junction bases unmatched: 11. Germline V gene lookup returns CDR1 SGHNT and CDR2 YENEEA. The CDR3 is 14 amino acids. The CDR3 region is CASGRGGSGDTQYF. In DNA form, the CDR3 reads TGTGCCAGCGGTAGGGGCGGGAGTGGTGATACGCAGTATTTT.

The J gene is TRBJ1-5, the V gene TRBV19, with D unresolved. Germline-derived CDR1 and CDR2 are LNHDA and SQIVND (reference sequence). V shed 4 bases and J shed 1 base, with 11 bases lying between them. This CDR3 comprises 15 residues. The CDR3 loop is CASSTSGPSNQPQHF. CDR3 coding DNA: TGTGCCAGTAGTACATCGGGTCCGAGCAATCAGCCCCAGCATTTT.

The chain has TRBV21-1 and TRBJ2-2; the D call of TRBD1 is as the table states it, not checked on the DNA. TRBV21-1 is classified as a pseudogene. CDR3 length equals 17 residues. The CDR3 sequence is CASSKEEPGQGPGELFF. CDR3 bases: TGTGCCAGCAGCAAAGAGGAGCCGGGACAGGGCCCCGGGGAGCTGTTTTTT.

This clone was seen ten or more times. V and J are TRBV11-3 and TRBJ1-1, with 7 bases identical to TRBD1. The junction had 7 bases not matched to a gene; V was cut back by 5 bases and J by 1 base. The V gene's germline CDR1 is SGHNT and CDR2 YENEEA. The CDR3 spans 15 residues. The CDR3 is CASSLPGTENTEAFF. The CDR3 DNA is TGTGCCAGCAGCCTACCCGGGACAGAGAACACTGAAGCTTTCTTT.

The V gene is TRBV19, the J gene TRBJ2-2, with TRBD2 identical over 8 bases. Trimming removed 6 bases from V and 5 bases from J; junction bases left unmatched: 5. Germline lookup yields CDR1 LNHDA and CDR2 SQIVND (reference sequence). This CDR3 has 14 residues. The CDR3 coding sequence is TGTGCCAGTAGAAGGACTAGCTCTACCGGGGAGCTGTTTTTT. It translates to CASRRTSSTGELFF.

This clone has a count of ten or more. V usage is TRBV13 and J usage is TRBJ1-2; D perhaps matches TRBD1 (6 bases). With 5 bases removed from V and 6 bases from J, the gap between germline ends came to 22 bases. Germline CDR1 reads PRHDT; CDR2 reads FYEKMQ (reference sequence). The CDR3 sequence is 16 residues long. This CDR3 is CASSTRYPDSQDGYTF. The CDR3 DNA follows: TGTGCCAGCAGCACACGTTACCCGGACAGCCAGGATGGCTACACCTTC.